This T cell receptor beta chain was obtained from a study of human T cells and chemical hapten exposure. V lost 5 bases and J 3 bases, leaving 16 bases between the germline ends. The CDR3 consists of 16 residues. Germline lookup yields CDR1 LNHDA and CDR2 SQIVND (reference sequence). Per the original methods: Samples contained a median of 95,638 TCRs, with a range of about 20,000 to 750,000. TCRdb re-called the RACE reads through MiXCR, storing one row per CDR3 protein. None of the V and J calls come from the authors' own analysis; TCRdb made them. The repertoire includes 380,000 or so distinct CDR3 sequences, 5.5% of them detected once, and about 8.2% sits in the top ten. Study results and limitations: Expanded TCR sets contained significantly more large CDR3 similarity clusters than controls.

Time point meaning: pre-sensitization, week 0. Treatment given: therapeutic diphenylcyclopropenone sensitization with weekly scalp DPC. The starting material, unfractionated whole blood, was used for total RNA extraction. This clonotype was observed at least ten times. Antigen: not known. This receptor was obtained from a woman between 18 and 29 years old with alopecia areata. Some clones in this sample may be carry-over from other donors' samples. The sequenced sample was whole blood, obtained in connection with sensitization to the hapten diphenylcyclopropenone (DPC). The chain carries TRBV19 and TRBJ2-2, with D perhaps matching TRBD2 (6 bases). CDR3: CASSSGTSLYTGELFF. The CDR3 bases are TGTGCCAGTAGTTCCGGGACTTCACTTTACACCGGGGAGCTGTTTTTT.